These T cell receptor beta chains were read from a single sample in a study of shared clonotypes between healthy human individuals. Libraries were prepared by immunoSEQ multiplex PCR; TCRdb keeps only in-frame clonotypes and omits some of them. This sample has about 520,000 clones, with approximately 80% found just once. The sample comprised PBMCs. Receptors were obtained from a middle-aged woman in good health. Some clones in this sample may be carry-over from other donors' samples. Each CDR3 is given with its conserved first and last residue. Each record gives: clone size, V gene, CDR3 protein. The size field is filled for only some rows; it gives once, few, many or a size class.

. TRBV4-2 CASSLTGTGGYEQYF
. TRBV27 CASSLFVGQPQHF
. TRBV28 CASSLWGSNQPQHF
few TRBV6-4 CASSSGLAETGELFF
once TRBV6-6 CASSSPGAGPSGKLFF
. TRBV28 CASNGGGSTDTQYF
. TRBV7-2 CASSWGPRETQYF
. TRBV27 CASSLFRNQPQHF
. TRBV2 CASRKDRSQETQYF
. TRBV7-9 CASIPGFTNEKLFF
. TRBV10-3 CAISPGDRGFSGYTF
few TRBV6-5 CASKEQGTSTIYF
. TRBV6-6 CASSSTGDPGTIYF
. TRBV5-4 CASSPGGGRGRDEQFF
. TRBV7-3 CASSLNGPRMAGELFF
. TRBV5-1 CASSLGPAGGPETQYF
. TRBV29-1 CSLRDREIGPQHF
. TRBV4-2 CASSQGREGQGRETQYF
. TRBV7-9 CASSPEGQGDYGYTF
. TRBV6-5 CASRRGARSYEQYF
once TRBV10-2 CASTAIGTGWADTQYF
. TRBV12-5 CASGTVSGSLICSYNEQFF
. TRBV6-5 CASSRTGIYGYTF
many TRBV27 CASSSKLAGGPGEQYF
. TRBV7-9 CASSFATNEKLFF